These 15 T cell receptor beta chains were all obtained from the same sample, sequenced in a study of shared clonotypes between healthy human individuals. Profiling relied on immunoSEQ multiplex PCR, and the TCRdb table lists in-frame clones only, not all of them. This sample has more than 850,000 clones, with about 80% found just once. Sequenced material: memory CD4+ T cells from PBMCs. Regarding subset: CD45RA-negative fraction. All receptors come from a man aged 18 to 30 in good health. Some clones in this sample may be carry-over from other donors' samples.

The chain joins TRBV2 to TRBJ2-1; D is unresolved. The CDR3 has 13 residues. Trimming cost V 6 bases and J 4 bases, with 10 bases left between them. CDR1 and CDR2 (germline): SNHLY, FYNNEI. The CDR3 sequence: CASRKTGYNEQFF. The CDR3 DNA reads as TGTGCCAGCAGAAAGACCGGGTACAATGAGCAGTTCTTC.

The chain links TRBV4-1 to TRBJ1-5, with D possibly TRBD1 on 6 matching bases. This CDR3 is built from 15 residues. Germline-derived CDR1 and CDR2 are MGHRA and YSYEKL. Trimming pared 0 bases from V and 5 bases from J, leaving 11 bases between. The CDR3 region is CASSQDTGYDQPQHF. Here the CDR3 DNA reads TGCGCCAGCAGCCAAGACACAGGGTATGATCAGCCCCAGCATTTT.

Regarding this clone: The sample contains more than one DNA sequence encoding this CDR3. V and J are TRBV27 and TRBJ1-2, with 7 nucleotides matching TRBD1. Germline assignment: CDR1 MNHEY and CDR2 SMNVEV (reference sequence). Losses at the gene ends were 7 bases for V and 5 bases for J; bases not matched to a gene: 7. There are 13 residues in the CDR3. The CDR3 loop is CASKNRGDYGYTF. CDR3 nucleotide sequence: TGTGCCAGCAAAAACAGGGGTGATTATGGCTACACCTTC.

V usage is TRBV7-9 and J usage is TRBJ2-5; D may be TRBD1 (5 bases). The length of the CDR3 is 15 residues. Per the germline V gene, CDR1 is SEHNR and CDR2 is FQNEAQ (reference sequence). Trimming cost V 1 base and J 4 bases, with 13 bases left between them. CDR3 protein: CASSLGVPGLETQYF. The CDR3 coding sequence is TGTGCCAGCAGCTTAGGGGTCCCAGGGTTAGAGACCCAGTACTTC.

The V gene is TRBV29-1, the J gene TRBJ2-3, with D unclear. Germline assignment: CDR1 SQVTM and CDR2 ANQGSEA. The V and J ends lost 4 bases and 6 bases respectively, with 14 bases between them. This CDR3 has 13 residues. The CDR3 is CSVGVDLGDTQYF. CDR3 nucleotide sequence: TGCAGCGTTGGAGTGGACCTCGGGGATACGCAGTATTTT.

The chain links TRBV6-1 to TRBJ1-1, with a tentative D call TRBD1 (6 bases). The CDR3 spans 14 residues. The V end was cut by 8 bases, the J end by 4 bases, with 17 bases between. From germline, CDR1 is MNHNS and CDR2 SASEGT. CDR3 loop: CASGRAGAATEAFF. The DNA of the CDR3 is TGTGCCAGCGGGAGAGCGGGGGCTGCCACTGAAGCTTTCTTT.

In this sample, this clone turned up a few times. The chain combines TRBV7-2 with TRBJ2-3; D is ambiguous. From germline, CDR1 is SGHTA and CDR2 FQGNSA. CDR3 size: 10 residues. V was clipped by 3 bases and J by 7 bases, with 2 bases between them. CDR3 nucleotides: TGTGCCAGCAGCTTGAATACGCAGTATTTT. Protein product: CASSLNTQYF.

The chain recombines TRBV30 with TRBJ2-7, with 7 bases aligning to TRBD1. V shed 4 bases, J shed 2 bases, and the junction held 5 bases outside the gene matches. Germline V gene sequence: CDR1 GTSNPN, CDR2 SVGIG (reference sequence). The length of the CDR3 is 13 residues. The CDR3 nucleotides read TGTGCCTGGACTCCTGACAGGGCCTACGAGCAGTACTTC. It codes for CAWTPDRAYEQYF.

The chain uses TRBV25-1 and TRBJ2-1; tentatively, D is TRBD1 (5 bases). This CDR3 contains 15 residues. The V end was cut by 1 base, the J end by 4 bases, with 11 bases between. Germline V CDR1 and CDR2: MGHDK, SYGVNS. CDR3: CASSELGQGYNEQFF. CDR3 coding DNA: TGTGCCAGCAGTGAATTGGGTCAGGGATACAATGAGCAGTTCTTC.

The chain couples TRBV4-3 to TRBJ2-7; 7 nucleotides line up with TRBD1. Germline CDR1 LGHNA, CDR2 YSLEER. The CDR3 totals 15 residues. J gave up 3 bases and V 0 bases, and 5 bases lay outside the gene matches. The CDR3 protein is CASSQDLGGRYEQYF. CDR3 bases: TGCGCCAGCAGCCAAGATTTAGGGGGCCGCTACGAGCAGTACTTC.

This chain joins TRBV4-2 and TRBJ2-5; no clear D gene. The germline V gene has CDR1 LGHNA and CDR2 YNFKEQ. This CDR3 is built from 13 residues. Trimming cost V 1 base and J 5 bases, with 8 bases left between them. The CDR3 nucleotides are TGTGCCAGCAGCCAAGGAGGATACGAGACCCAGTACTTC. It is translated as CASSQGGYETQYF.

The CDR3 loop reads CATRLGNQPQHF. For the CDR3, the DNA is TGTGCAACTCGGTTGGGCAATCAGCCCCAGCATTTT. The V call is TRBV28, the J call TRBJ1-5; D is undetermined. Looked up from germline, CDR1 is MDHEN and CDR2 is SYDVKM. The CDR3 spans 12 residues.

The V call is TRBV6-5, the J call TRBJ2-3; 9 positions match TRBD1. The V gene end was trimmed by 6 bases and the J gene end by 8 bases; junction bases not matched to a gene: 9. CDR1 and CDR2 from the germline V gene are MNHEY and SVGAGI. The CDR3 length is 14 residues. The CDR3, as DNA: TGTGCCAGCAGCTTGGGACAGGGTCGCGGTACGCAGTATTTT. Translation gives CASSLGQGRGTQYF.

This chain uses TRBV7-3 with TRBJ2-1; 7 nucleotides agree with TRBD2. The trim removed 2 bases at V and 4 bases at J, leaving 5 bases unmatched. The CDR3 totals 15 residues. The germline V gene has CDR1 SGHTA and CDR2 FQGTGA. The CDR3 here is CASSLGEAGYNEQFF. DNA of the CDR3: TGTGCCAGCAGCTTAGGAGAAGCGGGGTACAATGAGCAGTTCTTC.

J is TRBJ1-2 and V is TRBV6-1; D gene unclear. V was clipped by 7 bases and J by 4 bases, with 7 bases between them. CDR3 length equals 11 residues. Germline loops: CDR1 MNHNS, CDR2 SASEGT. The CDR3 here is CASTTGYGYTF. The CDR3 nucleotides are TGTGCCAGCACGACGGGCTATGGCTACACCTTC.